The sequence of this T cell receptor (beta chain) was determined in a study of blood T cell repertoires in COVID-19. This clone was observed once. This CDR3 contains 16 residues. V was clipped by 3 bases and J by 1 base; unmatched bases: 5. Per germline, CDR1 LNHNV and CDR2 YYDKDF (reference sequence). Authors' methods: Cell counts per sample came from amplifying reference gene primers. Produced via immunoSEQ multiplex PCR; TCRdb's table is partial and in-frame only. Clonal size and the V and J genes are those of that table, whereas D and trimming came from the DNA. The profile shows 6,000 or so clones, 70% to 85% of them singletons.

The sequence was obtained from a human donor with active COVID-19. The donor label of this sample is uncertain. V and J are TRBV15 and TRBJ2-7; 11 nucleotides match TRBD2. Input material: peripheral blood. The CDR3 loop reads CATSSPGTSGSYEQYF. The CDR3 DNA reads TGTGCCACCAGCAGTCCTGGGACTAGCGGATCCTACGAGCAGTACTTC. Together with reference TRBV15 and TRBJ2-7, the CDR3 gives the full variable domain: DAMVIQNPRYQVTQFGKPVTLSCSQTLNHNVMYWYQQKSSQAPKLLFHYYDKDFNNEADTPDNFQSRRPNTSFCFLDIRSPGLGDTAMYLCATSSPGTSGSYEQYFGPGTRLTVT.